This entry concerns a single TCR beta chain. These data originate in a study of control samples from healthy donors and cancer patients. Profiling relied on immunoSEQ multiplex PCR, and the TCRdb table lists in-frame clones only, not all of them. The sample carries around 110,000 clones, approximately 90% recorded once. The V gene lost 4 bases and the J gene lost 6 bases, with 9 bases spanning the gap. The CDR3 has 12 amino acids. Germline CDR1 reads SGHTA; CDR2 reads FQGNSA. The V and J genes are TRBV7-2 and TRBJ1-2; D is ambiguous. The specimen was blood. The clonotype was recovered from a woman in her 70s in good health. CDR3 coding DNA: TGTGCCAGCAGCTGGGAGGGAGATGGCTACACCTTC. It specifies CASSWEGDGYTF.